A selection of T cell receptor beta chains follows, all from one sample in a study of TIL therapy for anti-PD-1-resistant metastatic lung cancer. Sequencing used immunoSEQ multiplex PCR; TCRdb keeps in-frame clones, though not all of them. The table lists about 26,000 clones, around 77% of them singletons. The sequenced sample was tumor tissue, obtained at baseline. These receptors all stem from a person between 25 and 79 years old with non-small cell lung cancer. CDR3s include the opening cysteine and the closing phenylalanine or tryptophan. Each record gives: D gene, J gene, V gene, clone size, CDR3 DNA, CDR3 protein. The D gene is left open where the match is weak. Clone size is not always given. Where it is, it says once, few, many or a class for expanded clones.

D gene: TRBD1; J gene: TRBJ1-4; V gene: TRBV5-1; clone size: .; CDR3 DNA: TGCGCCAGCAGCCCTCGACAGGGCGACGAAAAACTGTTTTTT; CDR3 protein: CASSPRQGDEKLFF
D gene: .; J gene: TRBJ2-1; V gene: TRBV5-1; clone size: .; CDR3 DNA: TGCGCCAGCAGCGTGGACGCCTACAATGAGCAGTTCTTC; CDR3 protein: CASSVDAYNEQFF
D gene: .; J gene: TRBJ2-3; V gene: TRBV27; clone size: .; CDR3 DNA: TGTGCCAGCAGCTTAGGGGGGATCAGCACAGATACGCAGTATTTT; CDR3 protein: CASSLGGISTDTQYF
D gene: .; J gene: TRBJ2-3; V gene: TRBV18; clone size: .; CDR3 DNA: TGTGCCAGCTCACCACTCTTCGGGGCGCAAGATACGCAGTATTTT; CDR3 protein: CASSPLFGAQDTQYF
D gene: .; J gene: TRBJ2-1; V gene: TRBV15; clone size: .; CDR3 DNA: TGTGCCACCAGCAGAGGACCAGACAATGAGCAGTTCTTC; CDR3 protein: CATSRGPDNEQFF
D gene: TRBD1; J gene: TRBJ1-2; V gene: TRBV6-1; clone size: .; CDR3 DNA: TGTGCCAGCCAGGGGGGCTTCTATGGCTACACCTTC; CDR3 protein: CASQGGFYGYTF
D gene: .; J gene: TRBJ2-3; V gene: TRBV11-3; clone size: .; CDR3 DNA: TGTGCCAGCAGCTTAGGGGGGTTGGACACAGATACGCAGTATTTT; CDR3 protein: CASSLGGLDTDTQYF
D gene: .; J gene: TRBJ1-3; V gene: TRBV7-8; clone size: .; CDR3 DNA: TGTGCCAGCAGCTTAGTCGGAGGGAGCTCTGGAAACACCATATATTTT; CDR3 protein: CASSLVGGSSGNTIYF
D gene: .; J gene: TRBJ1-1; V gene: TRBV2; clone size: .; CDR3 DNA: TGTGCCAGCAGTGTTGGGGATAGCACTGAAGCTTTCTTT; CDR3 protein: CASSVGDSTEAFF
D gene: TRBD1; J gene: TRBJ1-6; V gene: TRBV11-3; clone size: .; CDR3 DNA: TGTGCCAGCAGCTTAGGCCGGGACAGCTTAAATTCACCCCTCCACTTT; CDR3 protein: CASSLGRDSLNSPLHF
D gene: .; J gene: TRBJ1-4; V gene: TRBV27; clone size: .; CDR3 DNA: TGTGCCAGCACCCGTCTCACCGGGGACGAAAAACTGTTTTTT; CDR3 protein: CASTRLTGDEKLFF
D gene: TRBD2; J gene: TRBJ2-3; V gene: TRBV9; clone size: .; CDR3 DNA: TGTGCCAGCAGTTCGACGGGGGGGTATGTAGATACGCAGTATTTT; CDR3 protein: CASSSTGGYVDTQYF
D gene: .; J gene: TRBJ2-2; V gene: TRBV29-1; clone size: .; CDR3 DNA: TGCAGCGTGGGGGGGCTGGATGACACCGGGGAGCTGTTTTTT; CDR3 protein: CSVGGLDDTGELFF
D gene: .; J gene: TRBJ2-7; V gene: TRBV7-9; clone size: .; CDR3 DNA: TGTGCCAGCAGCTTAGGTCCGTCGGGGGCCCCCTACGAGCAGTACTTC; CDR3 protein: CASSLGPSGAPYEQYF
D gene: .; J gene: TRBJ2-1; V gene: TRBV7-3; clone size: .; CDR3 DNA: TGTGCCAGCAGCTTATCTTCTAATGAGCAGTTCTTC; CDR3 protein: CASSLSSNEQFF
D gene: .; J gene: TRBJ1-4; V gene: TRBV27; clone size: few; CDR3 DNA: TGTGCCAGCAGGCCACCAGGGATAGAAAAACTGTTTTTT; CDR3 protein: CASRPPGIEKLFF
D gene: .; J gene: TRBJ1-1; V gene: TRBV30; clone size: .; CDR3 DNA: TGTGCCTGGAGTGTTTCAGGCGTGAACACTGAAGCTTTCTTT; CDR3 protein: CAWSVSGVNTEAFF
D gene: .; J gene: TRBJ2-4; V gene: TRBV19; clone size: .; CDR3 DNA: TGTGCCAGTAGTATAACAGAGAACATTCAGTACTTC; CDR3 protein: CASSITENIQYF
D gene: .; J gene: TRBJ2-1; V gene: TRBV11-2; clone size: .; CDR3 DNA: TGTGCCAGCAGGGTTTGGGGTAGCTGGGCATCCTACAATGAGCAGTTCTTC; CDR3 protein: CASRVWGSWASYNEQFF
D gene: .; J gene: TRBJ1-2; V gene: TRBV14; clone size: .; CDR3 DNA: TGTGCCAGCAGCCAAGAATCGGGACTTATCTATGGCTACACCTTC; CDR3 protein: CASSQESGLIYGYTF
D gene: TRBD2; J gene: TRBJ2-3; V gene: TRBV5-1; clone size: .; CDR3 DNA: TGCGCCAGCAGCTCCGCCGGGACTAGGGGGACAGATACGCAGTATTTT; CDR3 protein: CASSSAGTRGTDTQYF
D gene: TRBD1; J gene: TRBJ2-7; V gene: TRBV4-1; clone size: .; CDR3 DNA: TGCGCCAGCAGCCAAGATGGGACAGGACTTTCCTACGAGCAGTACTTC; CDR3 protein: CASSQDGTGLSYEQYF